This T cell receptor (beta chain) was captured by sequencing in a study of shared clonotypes between healthy human individuals. Points from the study as a whole: Clonotype sharing across donors was expected to vary with sequencing depth. Clonotypes that were shared across several donors made up around 5% of naive CD4 clonotypes. Non-shared clonotypes showed lower generation probabilities than clonotypes common to all four donors.

Generated by immunoSEQ multiplex PCR, the TCRdb table keeps only in-frame clones and is missing some. The data contain approximately 2.5 million clones, around nine tenths of them seen just once; the ten biggest clones take up roughly 0.14%. Details on this clone: As yet, its antigen is unknown.

CDR1 MDHEN and CDR2 SYDVKM come from the germline V gene. Trimming left V 6 bases short and J 4 bases short, with 18 bases between. This CDR3 has 16 residues. The study drew all its donors from Caucasian adults living in Nashville, Tennessee. The chain joins TRBV28 to TRBJ2-2, with a possible D match to TRBD1 (5 bases). The TCR sequence derives from a man younger than 30 in good health. Sequenced sample: naive CD4+ T cells sorted from blood. The subset is: CD45RA+ positively selected. In DNA, the CDR3 is TGTGCCAGCAGAATCACCCAGGGATCTGGCACCGGGGAGCTGTTTTTT. Its protein product is CASRITQGSGTGELFF.